This entry lists 3 T cell receptor beta chains sequenced from one sample in a study of PD-L1 blockade in urothelial cancer. The time point denotes: pretreatment peripheral blood. Sequencing was performed with immunoSEQ multiplex PCR; in TCRdb, only in-frame clones are kept and a portion is missing. The profile shows roughly 43,000 clones, approximately 80% of them singletons. The input for sequencing was PBMCs, taken around atezolizumab (anti-PD-L1) treatment. The receptors here all came from a man aged 55 to 70 with urothelial cancer.

In nucleotides, the CDR3 is TGCGCCAGCAGCTTGAAGGCAGGGGCCATCCATGAGCAGTTCTTC. Encoded protein: CASSLKAGAIHEQFF. The chain combines TRBV5-1 with TRBJ2-1, with a weak D call TRBD1 (6 bases). The CDR3 consists of 15 residues. Per the germline V gene, CDR1 is SGHRS and CDR2 is YFSETQ. The V and J ends lost 1 base and 8 bases respectively, with 16 bases between them.

The genes are TRBV5-1 and TRBJ1-2, with 7 bases identical to TRBD1. The germline V gene has CDR1 SGHRS and CDR2 YFSETQ. Unmatched junction bases numbered 2, after V lost 0 bases and J lost 3 bases. CDR3 length: 14 residues. CDR3 nucleotides: TGCGCCAGCAGCTTGGGAGGGACAGACTATGGCTACACCTTC. It translates to CASSLGGTDYGYTF. Based on the CDR3 plus reference TRBV5-1 and TRBJ1-2, the full variable domain is KAGVTQTPRYLIKTRGQQVTLSCSPISGHRSVSWYQQTPGQGLQFLFEYFSETQRNKGNFPGRFSGRQFSNSRSEMNVSTLELGDSALYLCASSLGGTDYGYTFGSGTRLTVV.

This sequence joins TRBV27 and TRBJ2-7; 10 bases map to TRBD2. J was trimmed by 4 bases and V by 3 bases; bases with no gene match: 3. CDR1 and CDR2 (germline): MNHEY, SMNVEV (reference sequence). This CDR3 region has 14 residues. The CDR3 region is CASSFSSGRYEQYF. DNA for the CDR3: TGTGCCAGCAGTTTCTCTAGCGGGAGATACGAGCAGTACTTC.